Following are 4 T cell receptor beta chains from one sample sequenced in a study of CD8 T cells in Susac syndrome. RNA in amounts of roughly 0.5 to 1 ug was reverse transcribed with random hexamers. TCRdb redid the calling of the immunoSEQ multiplex PCR reads with MiXCR, one entry per CDR3 protein. The sample holds 75,000 to 100,000 distinct CDR3 sequences; 95% are singletons and the top ten take over 0.35%. Sequencing was carried out using CD8+ T cells from PBMCs. These receptors originate from a human donor with Susac syndrome.

This chain connects TRBV7-9 to TRBJ1-4, with D hard to call. Trimming took off 8 bases at V and 7 bases at J, with 20 bases between the two ends. Germline-derived CDR1 and CDR2 are SEHNR and FQNEAQ (reference sequence). The CDR3 is 15 amino acids. In DNA form, the CDR3 reads TGTGCCAGCTACACCGACGAGGAGGAAAGTGAAAAACTGTTTTTT. Encoded protein: CASYTDEEESEKLFF.

The CDR3: CASSWEADAASTDTQYF. The CDR3 bases are TGCGCCAGCAGCTGGGAAGCGGACGCAGCTAGCACAGATACGCAGTATTTT. V usage is TRBV5-1 and J usage is TRBJ2-3, with D possibly being TRBD2 (5 bases). CDR1 and CDR2 (germline): SGHRS, YFSETQ. The CDR3 spans 17 residues. V was pared by 3 bases and J by 0 bases, with 17 bases between.

This sequence joins TRBV9 and TRBJ1-5; D perhaps matches TRBD1 (6 bases). Germline V gene sequence: CDR1 SGDLS, CDR2 YYNGEE. This CDR3 spans 14 amino acids. V lost 2 bases, J lost 4 bases, and 10 bases lay in between. CDR3 bases: TGTGCCAGCAGCGTCGGACAGACTAATCAGCCCCAGCATTTT. It yields the protein CASSVGQTNQPQHF.

The rearrangement joins TRBV12-3 or TRBV12-4 to TRBJ2-5, with TRBD2 matching 7 bases. The CDR3 totals 13 residues. With 5 bases clipped from V and 5 bases from J, the junction kept 5 bases outside the gene matches. The CDR3 nucleotides are TGTGCCAGCAGTCGGACTAGTCCCGAGACCCAGTACTTC. It codes for CASSRTSPETQYF.